The rows below give T cell receptor beta chains drawn from one sample of a study of blood T cell repertoires in COVID-19. The data were produced by immunoSEQ multiplex PCR, yet TCRdb's version contains in-frame clones alone and is incomplete. The data hold roughly 200,000 clones, with about 86% observed a single time. Material for sequencing was PBMCs or T cells enriched from blood (not recorded which). The receptors come from a young woman who had been exposed to COVID-19. CDR3s include the opening cysteine and the closing phenylalanine or tryptophan. A D gene is named only where the DNA matches it firmly. Where a row states a size, it is once, few, many or the class of an expanded clone; other rows omit it.

V	length	D	J	size	CDR3	DNA
TRBV5-5	12	TRBD1	TRBJ2-7	.	CASSLDRGAPYF	TGTGCCAGCAGCTTGGACAGGGGGGCTCCCTACTTC
TRBV4-2	16	TRBD1	TRBJ1-2	.	CASSQGAGQGNYGYTF	TGTGCCAGCAGCCAAGGGGCCGGACAGGGGAACTATGGCTACACCTTC
TRBV5-5	17	.	TRBJ1-1	.	CASSLFKARDVNTEAFF	TGTGCCAGCAGCCTTTTTAAGGCGCGGGATGTGAACACTGAAGCTTTCTTT
TRBV7-8	15	.	TRBJ2-3	.	CASSPSGDSSQTQYF	TGTGCCAGCAGCCCTAGTGGGGACTCCTCGCAGACGCAGTATTTT
TRBV30	14	.	TRBJ1-4	few	CAWRFGGINEKLFF	TGTGCCTGGAGGTTTGGGGGGATTAATGAAAAACTGTTTTTT
TRBV24-1	17	.	TRBJ2-3	.	CATSDSGRAGYGDTQYF	TGTGCCACCAGTGATTCAGGTCGGGCAGGGTATGGGGATACGCAGTATTTT
TRBV2	19	TRBD1	TRBJ1-2	few	CASSEADRGLNSVNYGYTF	TGTGCCAGCAGTGAAGCCGACAGGGGGCTGAACTCCGTCAACTATGGCTACACCTTC
TRBV10-3	16	TRBD1	TRBJ1-2	.	CAISEENRGWNYGYTF	TGTGCCATCAGTGAGGAGAACAGGGGTTGGAACTATGGCTACACCTTC
TRBV7-9	14	TRBD2	TRBJ2-1	.	CASSSWTRGDEQFF	TGTGCCAGCAGTTCGTGGACTCGGGGGGATGAGCAGTTCTTC
TRBV5-5	13	.	TRBJ1-2	once	CASSTWTASGYTF	TGTGCCAGCAGCACTTGGACAGCCTCCGGCTACACCTTC
TRBV4-1	15	.	TRBJ2-1	.	CASSHTSTVLNEQFF	TGCGCCAGCAGCCATACTAGTACGGTACTCAATGAGCAGTTCTTC
TRBV5-6	14	.	TRBJ1-1	.	CASSLAGVGTEAFF	TGTGCCAGCAGCTTGGCGGGGGTGGGGACTGAAGCTTTCTTT
TRBV6-1	16	.	TRBJ1-3	.	CASSDPRGAAGNTIYF	TGTGCCAGCAGTGACCCCCGGGGGGCGGCTGGAAACACCATATATTTT
TRBV19	16	.	TRBJ1-6	.	CASSASDGAYNSPLHF	TGTGCCAGTAGTGCGTCCGACGGGGCCTATAATTCACCCCTCCACTTT
TRBV9	13	.	TRBJ1-3	.	CASSPRSGNTIYF	TGTGCCAGCAGCCCCCGCTCTGGAAACACCATATATTTT
TRBV21-1	18	.	TRBJ1-1	.	CASSKAEGRGGRGTEAFF	TGTGCCAGCAGCAAAGCAGAGGGGCGCGGGGGACGGGGCACTGAAGCTTTCTTT
TRBV3-1/TRBV3-2	14	.	TRBJ1-5	.	CASSRTGSNQPQHF	TGTGCCAGCAGCCGAACAGGGTCCAATCAGCCCCAGCATTTT
TRBV12-3/TRBV12-4	12	.	TRBJ1-1	.	CASSFHAGEAFF	TGTGCCAGCAGTTTCCATGCGGGTGAAGCTTTCTTT
TRBV19	14	.	TRBJ1-3	.	CASSPGSGGNTIYF	TGTGCCAGTAGTCCGGGGTCGGGAGGAAACACCATATATTTT
TRBV2	14	.	TRBJ1-2	once	CASSVTGDNYGYTF	TGTGCCAGCAGTGTTACAGGAGACAACTATGGCTACACCTTC
TRBV2	14	TRBD1	TRBJ1-1	.	CASSWTGVNTEAFF	TGTGCCAGCAGCTGGACAGGGGTGAACACTGAAGCTTTCTTT
TRBV5-8	16	TRBD1	TRBJ1-4	.	CASSLGQGTTNEKLFF	TGTGCCAGCAGCTTGGGACAGGGGACCACTAATGAAAAACTGTTTTTT
TRBV11-3	17	TRBD1	TRBJ2-3	.	CASSSFTRQGSTDTQYF	TGTGCCAGCAGCTCGTTCACTAGACAGGGGAGCACAGATACGCAGTATTTT
TRBV3-1/TRBV3-2	19	TRBD2	TRBJ2-3	.	CASSHGTSGGGPSTDTQYF	TGTGCCAGCAGCCACGGGACTAGCGGGGGGGGACCTAGCACAGATACGCAGTATTTT
TRBV24-1	14	.	TRBJ1-2	.	CATRDGRAGYGYTF	TGTGCCACCCGAGATGGAAGAGCGGGCTATGGCTACACCTTC
TRBV28	12	.	TRBJ1-5	.	CASNPLSEPQHF	TGTGCCAGCAACCCACTATCCGAGCCCCAGCATTTT
TRBV27	16	TRBD1	TRBJ2-1	once	CASSLSGTGAYNEQFF	TGTGCCAGCAGTTTATCGGGGACAGGAGCCTACAATGAGCAGTTCTTC
TRBV10-3	15	.	TRBJ1-4	few	CAISDYGGTNEKLFF	TGTGCCATCAGTGACTACGGGGGAACTAATGAAAAACTGTTTTTT
TRBV27	12	.	TRBJ2-3	.	CASSSSADTQYF	TGTGCCAGCAGTTCGTCTGCAGATACGCAGTATTTT
TRBV5-1	16	TRBD2	TRBJ2-2	.	CASSYLAGVNTGELFF	TGCGCCAGCAGCTATCTAGCGGGGGTGAACACCGGGGAGCTGTTTTTT
TRBV10-1	12	.	TRBJ2-2	.	CASRAYTGELFF	TGCGCCAGCAGGGCCTACACCGGGGAGCTGTTTTTT
TRBV21-1	20	.	TRBJ2-6	.	CASSKEDRDSTSSGANVLTF	TGTGCCAGCAGCAAAGAGGATAGGGACAGCACCAGCTCTGGGGCCAACGTCCTGACTTTC
TRBV24-1	16	TRBD1	TRBJ1-2	.	CATSDPKTGNRYGYTF	TGTGCCACCAGTGATCCGAAGACAGGGAACCGCTATGGCTACACCTTC
TRBV2	15	.	TRBJ2-1	once	CASATEQGSNNEQFF	TGTGCCAGCGCAACCGAGCAGGGTTCAAACAATGAGCAGTTCTTC
TRBV2	15	.	TRBJ2-7	.	CASSENGGGSYEQYF	TGTGCCAGCAGTGAAAACGGGGGTGGTTCCTACGAGCAGTACTTC
TRBV6-5	15	TRBD1	TRBJ1-3	.	CASRHDRGYGNTIYF	TGTGCCAGCAGACATGACAGGGGGTACGGAAACACCATATATTTT
TRBV4-1	13	.	TRBJ1-5	.	CASSQGRFQPQHF	TGCGCCAGCAGCCAAGGGAGGTTCCAGCCCCAGCATTTT
TRBV10-3	14	TRBD1	TRBJ1-2	.	CAISESGQGHGYTF	TGTGCCATCAGTGAGTCGGGACAGGGTCACGGCTACACCTTC
TRBV7-8	15	TRBD1	TRBJ1-6	.	CASRTGANLNSPLHF	TGTGCCAGCAGGACAGGGGCAAACCTTAATTCACCCCTCCACTTT
TRBV5-5	13	TRBD1	TRBJ1-4	few	CASSTETGRKLFF	TGTGCCAGCAGCACCGAGACAGGGAGAAAACTGTTTTTT
TRBV7-9	16	TRBD1	TRBJ2-2	.	CASSSNQGASTGELFF	TGTGCCAGCAGCTCCAATCAGGGGGCTAGCACCGGGGAGCTGTTTTTT
TRBV20-1	13	.	TRBJ1-2	.	CSASSPRSYGYTF	TGCAGTGCTAGTTCGCCCAGGTCCTATGGCTACACCTTC
TRBV6-6	13	.	TRBJ1-5	.	CASSESSNQPQHF	TGTGCCAGCAGCGAGTCGAGCAATCAGCCCCAGCATTTT
TRBV6-5	14	.	TRBJ2-2	once	CASTEPLSAGELFF	TGTGCCAGCACCGAACCCCTATCTGCCGGGGAGCTGTTTTTT
TRBV3-1/TRBV3-2	16	.	TRBJ2-1	.	CASSPPGLPSYNEQFF	TGTGCCAGCAGCCCCCCGGGACTCCCTTCCTACAATGAGCAGTTCTTC
TRBV19	14	TRBD2	TRBJ2-3	.	CASSHAGDTDTQYF	TGTGCCAGCTCCCATGCGGGGGACACAGATACGCAGTATTTT
TRBV7-3	12	TRBD2	TRBJ2-3	.	CASSLAGGPPYF	TGTGCCAGCAGCTTAGCGGGAGGACCCCCGTATTTT
TRBV15	19	.	TRBJ2-3	once	CATSRGSWGHDTSTDTQYF	TGTGCCACCAGCAGGGGAAGCTGGGGACACGATACTAGCACAGATACGCAGTATTTT